This is a list of T cell receptor beta chains from one sample in a study of T cells of healthy individuals. TCRdb called the 5' RACE reads again in MiXCR, with one record for every CDR3 protein. The sample lists tens of thousands of distinct CDR3 sequences, roughly 14% occurring once. The receptors stem from a human donor in good health. Each CDR3 is given without its conserved first and last residue.

v_call cdr3_aa
TRBV9 ASSGGGYGYT
TRBV5-6 ASSLYGNQPQH
TRBV10-3 AISESGNVASLSYGYT
TRBV7-2 ASSRNSGTDTQY
TRBV20-1 SAGRAPREQY
TRBV20-1 SASVAGGQETQY
TRBV6-1 ASHTPTGIYEQY
TRBV6-2/TRBV6-3 ASSRNAGTGVTNEQF
TRBV10-3 AISADRTGLLDEQF
TRBV27 ASSLRQRSYNEQF
TRBV12-3/TRBV12-4 ASSEKGPSTDTQY
TRBV12-3/TRBV12-4 ASSPRTSGKVYEQY
TRBV5-1 ASSFGGTSYEQY
TRBV5-8 ASSFDGGRGDTQY
TRBV27 ASSPRDGPYEQY
TRBV29-1 SGGTDPYEQY
TRBV12-3/TRBV12-4 ASSFTGGTEAF
TRBV27 ASSLSTQWNAEAF
TRBV7-9 ASSFRTQAGGPVPRTQY
TRBV3-1 ASSHGTGGEQY
TRBV10-3 AISEGGQAQY
TRBV6-1 ASSYEQY
TRBV6-6 ASRAHGLVATDTQY
TRBV12-3/TRBV12-4 ASRLQETQY
TRBV19 ASSVSPRGPETYEQY
TRBV10-3 AISESTSRGGTEAF
TRBV3-1 ASSQDTTGAREQY
TRBV7-2 ASSLVSRGDTQY
TRBV7-2 ASTSVWGEQF
TRBV4-3 ASSQGIGSTDTQY
TRBV7-9 ASSFGTSGANVLT
TRBV20-1 SAYNTEVYGYT
TRBV6-4 ASSDGPQGIGGYT
TRBV6-6 ASSETGVPGANVLT
TRBV15 ATSRDEGAKY
TRBV20-1 SARIVPIRLGSDEQF
TRBV18 ASSPKNAGSIEQY
TRBV5-1 ASSSHSRTEAF
TRBV24-1 ATSDPRNGPAGNQPQH
TRBV20-1 SAATRVLSNQPQH
TRBV27 ASRERNSPLH
TRBV10-3 AISDSNRLAGETQY
TRBV6-5 ASRWKGGNTEAF
TRBV7-6 ASSPLGEKLF
TRBV10-3 AISNTGKTEAF
TRBV14 ASSRARGGSTEAF
TRBV25-1 ASRSSGSYEQY
TRBV7-9 ASSHGTSGSGEQF
TRBV20-1 SAQQGDNGYT
TRBV3-1 ASSQGTTSYEQY
TRBV12-3/TRBV12-4 ASSAGTEQY
TRBV7-9 ASTPSGTGGGYT
TRBV29-1 SVEYRNYGYT
TRBV12-3/TRBV12-4 ASTAGQGESPLH
TRBV7-8 ASSLRASPSTDTQY
TRBV4-1 ASSQAVSGTANTEAF
TRBV10-2 ASSHGQALEAF
TRBV19 ASSAPGGGAGTDTQY